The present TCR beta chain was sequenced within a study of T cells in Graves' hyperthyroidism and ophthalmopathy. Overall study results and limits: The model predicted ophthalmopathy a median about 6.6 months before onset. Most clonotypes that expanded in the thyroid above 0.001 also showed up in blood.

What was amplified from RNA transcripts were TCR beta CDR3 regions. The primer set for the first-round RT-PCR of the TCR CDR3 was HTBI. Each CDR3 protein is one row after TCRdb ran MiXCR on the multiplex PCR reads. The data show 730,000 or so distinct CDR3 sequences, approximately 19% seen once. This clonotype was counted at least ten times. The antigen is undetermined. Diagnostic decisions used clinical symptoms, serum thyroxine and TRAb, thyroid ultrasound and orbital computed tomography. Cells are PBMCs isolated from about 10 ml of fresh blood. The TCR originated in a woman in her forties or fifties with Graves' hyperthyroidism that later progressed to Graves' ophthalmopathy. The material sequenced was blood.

The chain's CDR3 is CASSQASNNYGYTF. CDR3 coding DNA: TGTGCCAGCAGCCAGGCAAGTAATAACTATGGCTACACCTTC. The rearrangement uses TRBV3-1 and TRBJ1-2; D gene unclear. Germline V gives CDR1 LGHDT, CDR2 YNNKEL (reference sequence). The CDR3 length is 14 residues. Deletions cut 3 bases from V and 1 base from J, with 9 bases between. Together with reference TRBV3-1 and TRBJ1-2, the CDR3 gives the full variable domain: DTAVSQTPKYLVTQMGNDKSIKCEQNLGHDTMYWYKQDSKKFLKIMFSYNNKELIINETVPNRFSPKSPDKAHLNLHINSLELGDSAVYFCASSQASNNYGYTFGSGTRLTVV.